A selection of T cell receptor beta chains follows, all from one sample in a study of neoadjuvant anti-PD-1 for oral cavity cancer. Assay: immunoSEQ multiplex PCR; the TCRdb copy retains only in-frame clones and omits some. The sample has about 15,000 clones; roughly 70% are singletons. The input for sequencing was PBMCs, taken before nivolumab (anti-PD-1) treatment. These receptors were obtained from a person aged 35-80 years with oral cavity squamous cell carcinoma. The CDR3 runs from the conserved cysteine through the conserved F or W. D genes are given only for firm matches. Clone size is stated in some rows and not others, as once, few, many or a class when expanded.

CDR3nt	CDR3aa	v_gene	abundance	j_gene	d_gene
TGTGCCAGCAGCTTAGAGACAGGGACCTACGAGCAGTACTTC	CASSLETGTYEQYF	TRBV11-2	NA	TRBJ2-7	TRBD1
TGTGCCAGTAGTATTTCTTTGGGTCAGCTACCCACCTACAATGAGCAGTTCTTC	CASSISLGQLPTYNEQFF	TRBV19	NA	TRBJ2-1	NA
TGTGCCAGCACCTTCACCAATGAGCAGTTCTTC	CASTFTNEQFF	TRBV7-9	NA	TRBJ2-1	NA
TGTGCCAGCAGCTTACTAGCAGCAGGGCGACCCTACAATGAGCAGTTCTTC	CASSLLAAGRPYNEQFF	TRBV7-8	NA	TRBJ2-1	NA
TGTGCCAGCAGCCTTTTTTCCGGGAGCTATCAAGAGACCCAGTACTTC	CASSLFSGSYQETQYF	TRBV11-2	NA	TRBJ2-5	NA
TGCAGCGTTCTACGACAGGGAAGTGACTATGGCTACACCTTC	CSVLRQGSDYGYTF	TRBV29-1	NA	TRBJ1-2	TRBD1
TGCGCCAGCAGCCCGACAGGGCAAGCGAACATTCAGTACTTC	CASSPTGQANIQYF	TRBV5-1	NA	TRBJ2-4	TRBD1
TGCGCCAGCAACAAAGAACTAGGGGATTACTACAATGAGCAGTTCTTC	CASNKELGDYYNEQFF	TRBV4-1	NA	TRBJ2-1	NA
TGTGCCAGCTCCCGTCAAGAGACCCAGTACTTC	CASSRQETQYF	TRBV18	few	TRBJ2-5	NA
TGTGCCAGCAGTCCAGGGATGAACACTGAAGCTTTCTTT	CASSPGMNTEAFF	TRBV27	NA	TRBJ1-1	NA
TGTGCCAGCAGCTTATCAGGTGGATGGGAATCTTTCTTT	CASSLSGGWESFF	TRBV7-2	NA	TRBJ1-1	NA
TGCAGCGTTGAGCAGGGTGGAGCTTTCTTT	CSVEQGGAFF	TRBV29-1	NA	TRBJ1-1	NA
TGTGCCAGCAGCCGGGACAGGGGGGAGGGAGAGACCCAGTACTTC	CASSRDRGEGETQYF	TRBV5-4	NA	TRBJ2-5	TRBD1
TGTGCCAGCAGCTCTCGGGTCCGGGAGCCCCTCCACTTT	CASSSRVREPLHF	TRBV5-6	NA	TRBJ1-6	NA
TGCGCCAGCAGCTTGGAGAAGGGGGCGAACACTGAAGCTTTCTTT	CASSLEKGANTEAFF	TRBV5-1	NA	TRBJ1-1	TRBD1
TGTGCCAGCAGTTTTCATGGTCCCCGGAGGCACGAGCAGTACTTC	CASSFHGPRRHEQYF	TRBV28	few	TRBJ2-7	NA
TGTGCCAGCAGCTTACTGTCGGGGGGCAATCAGCCCCAGCATTTT	CASSLLSGGNQPQHF	TRBV7-8	NA	TRBJ1-5	NA
TGTGCCACCGTTGGGACTAGTTTCCATGAGCAGTTCTTC	CATVGTSFHEQFF	TRBV6-1	NA	TRBJ2-1	TRBD2
TGTGCCAGCAGCTTAGGATTTCGGCGATGGACCGGGGAGCTGTTTTTT	CASSLGFRRWTGELFF	TRBV5-6	NA	TRBJ2-2	NA
TGTGCCAGTAGTCCGTCTTGGACTGGCGGTAGGGATACGCAGTATTTT	CASSPSWTGGRDTQYF	TRBV19	NA	TRBJ2-3	NA
TGTGCCAGCAGCCGGGGGGATGGCTACACCTTC	CASSRGDGYTF	TRBV7-2	once	TRBJ1-2	NA
TGTGCCAGCAGCCTAGGACAGGGGATTTTCACTGAAGCTTTCTTT	CASSLGQGIFTEAFF	TRBV9	NA	TRBJ1-1	TRBD1
TGTGCCAGCAGTTCGGGACTAGCGGCTTCCCCGTACGAGCAGTACTTC	CASSSGLAASPYEQYF	TRBV7-2	few	TRBJ2-7	TRBD2
TGTGCCAGTACTCCTTCGACAGGCCAGTATGGCTACACCTTC	CASTPSTGQYGYTF	TRBV19	NA	TRBJ1-2	NA
TGTGCCAGCAGTTACTTGACAAACAATGAGCAGTTCTTC	CASSYLTNNEQFF	TRBV6-5	NA	TRBJ2-1	NA
TGTGCCAGCAGTTTTGGGGGGGGCCCCAATCAGCCCCAGCATTTT	CASSFGGGPNQPQHF	TRBV2	NA	TRBJ1-5	NA
TGCGCCAGCAGCCCCGGCCGGGGGGTTGAAAAACTGTTTTTT	CASSPGRGVEKLFF	TRBV5-1	NA	TRBJ1-4	NA
TGTGCCAGCAAAAGGGGGACAACTAATGAAAAACTGTTTTTT	CASKRGTTNEKLFF	TRBV27	NA	TRBJ1-4	NA
TGCGCCAGCAGCAAGGGACAGGGGGACTATGGCTACACCTTC	CASSKGQGDYGYTF	TRBV5-1	few	TRBJ1-2	TRBD1